One sample yielded the 29 T cell receptor beta chains listed below, sequenced in a study of T-cell memory formation after mild COVID-19. TCRdb reanalysed the 5' RACE reads using MiXCR and keeps one entry per CDR3 protein. The table has some 260,000 distinct CDR3 sequences, over 15% seen once; the top ten hold around 3.8%. The source material was PBMCs or a T cell subset sorted from them (not recorded which). All receptors come from a man aged 18 to 35 who had mild COVID-19 (a few samples of this study predate the infection). Cell type and time point are not known.

V is TRBV27 and J is TRBJ2-5; D unclear. Germline CDR1 reads MNHEY; CDR2 reads SMNVEV (reference sequence). V lost 4 bases and J 5 bases, leaving 11 bases between the germline ends. The CDR3 covers 13 residues. The CDR3 sequence: CASSWNRRETQYF. The CDR3 DNA is TGTGCCAGCAGTTGGAACCGCCGGGAGACCCAGTACTTC.

The CDR3 coding sequence is TGTGCCAGCAGCTTAGGGGGACACATGCACGAGCAGTACTTC. The encoded protein is CASSLGGHMHEQYF. The V and J genes are TRBV7-9 and TRBJ2-7; tentatively, D is TRBD1 (6 bases). CDR1 and CDR2 from the germline V gene are SEHNR and FQNEAQ (reference sequence). V shed 1 base and J shed 5 bases, with 12 bases lying between them. The CDR3 extends over 14 amino acids. Full variable domain (missing parts from reference TRBV7-9 and TRBJ2-7): DTGVSQNPRHKITKRGQNVTFRCDPISEHNRLYWYRQTLGQGPEFLTYFQNEAQLEKSRLLSDRFSAERPKGSFSTLEIQRTEQGDSAMYLCASSLGGHMHEQYFGPGTRLTVT.

The chain recombines TRBV6-5 with TRBJ1-1; tentative D call: TRBD1 (5 bases). Per the germline V gene, CDR1 is MNHEY and CDR2 is SVGAGI. The CDR3 loop spans 16 amino acids. Trimming cost V 4 bases and J 1 base, with 16 bases left between them. The CDR3 nucleotides are TGTGCCAGCAGTTCCGGGAGGAAGGGGTCGAACACTGAAGCTTTCTTT. Residues: CASSSGRKGSNTEAFF.

V usage is TRBV18 and J usage is TRBJ1-1; TRBD1 might be the D (5 bases). This CDR3 has 14 residues. Germline assignment: CDR1 KGHSH and CDR2 LQKENI. V was shortened by 7 bases and J by 1 base, with 13 bases between the two germline ends. The CDR3: CASYELQGNTEAFF. In nucleotides, the CDR3 is TGTGCCAGCTACGAACTTCAGGGGAACACTGAAGCTTTCTTT.

This clonotype is a singleton in its sample. V and J are TRBV24-1 and TRBJ2-3, with a weak D call TRBD2 (5 bases). V shed 4 bases and J shed 3 bases, with 16 bases lying between them. Germline V gene data show CDR1 as KGHDR and CDR2 as SFDVKD. The CDR3 is 16 residues long. The CDR3 loop reads CATSEPRYGGTDTQYF. CDR3 nucleotides: TGTGCCACCAGTGAACCCCGGTACGGCGGGACAGATACGCAGTATTTT.

The rearrangement joins TRBV7-3 to TRBJ1-1, with 7 bases that match TRBD1. The V gene end was trimmed by 2 bases and the J gene end by 3 bases; junction bases not matched to a gene: 9. CDR3 length: 16 amino acids. CDR1 is SGHTA, CDR2 FQGTGA, per germline. The CDR3 loop reads CASSLGPNRGYTEAFF. CDR3 in DNA: TGTGCCAGCAGCTTAGGGCCAAACAGGGGATACACTGAAGCTTTCTTT.

This chain connects TRBV6-5 to TRBJ2-1, with D possibly being TRBD1 (6 bases). Germline CDR1 and CDR2: MNHEY and SVGAGI. V lost 7 bases to trimming and J lost 4 bases, with 11 bases between them. The CDR3 is 13 amino acids. CDR3 loop: CASIGTSYNEQFF. CDR3 in DNA: TGTGCCAGCATTGGGACAAGTTACAATGAGCAGTTCTTC.

This CDR3 is CSVKTPGPSTDTQYF. CDR3 bases: TGCAGCGTCAAAACTCCAGGCCCCAGCACAGATACGCAGTATTTT. The chain recombines TRBV29-1 with TRBJ2-3; D gene unclear. Germline assignment: CDR1 SQVTM and CDR2 ANQGSEA. This CDR3 contains 15 residues. V was trimmed by 6 bases and J by 0 bases, leaving 16 bases between them.

This chain joins TRBV5-1 and TRBJ1-2, with D unclear. V was cut by 1 base and J by 5 bases, with 12 bases left in between. From germline, CDR1 is SGHRS and CDR2 YFSETQ. CDR3 length: 14 amino acids. Here the CDR3 reads CASSLLPGSYGYTF. The CDR3 region has the DNA TGCGCCAGCAGCTTGCTTCCGGGCTCATATGGCTACACCTTC.

This clonotype was detected a few times. This rearrangement joins TRBV9 to TRBJ2-5, with D perhaps TRBD2 (6 bases). Trimming left V 2 bases short and J 5 bases short, with 13 bases between. In germline, CDR1 is SGDLS, CDR2 YYNGEE. The CDR3 totals 14 residues. CDR3 nucleotides: TGTGCCAGCAGCGTCCAACCGGGGGTGGAGACCCAGTACTTC. It is translated as CASSVQPGVETQYF.

The V and J genes are TRBV29-1 and TRBJ1-2; D is possibly TRBD1 (5 bases). Trimming pared 3 bases from V and 8 bases from J, leaving 13 bases between. The CDR3 sequence is 12 residues long. Germline assignment: CDR1 SQVTM and CDR2 ANQGSEA. The CDR3 coding sequence is TGCAGCGTTGAGCAGGGATCGGGGGGCTACACCTTC. Protein product: CSVEQGSGGYTF.

This rearrangement joins TRBV15 to TRBJ2-7; possibly TRBD1 for D (6 bases). CDR1 and CDR2 (germline): LNHNV, YYDKDF (reference sequence). Trimming cost V 5 bases and J 4 bases, with 12 bases left between them. The CDR3 loop spans 13 amino acids. In DNA, the CDR3 is TGTGCCACCAGCGCTGGCAGGGGTTACGAGCAGTACTTC. As protein: CATSAGRGYEQYF. Complete variable domain (other parts from reference TRBV15 and TRBJ2-7): DAMVIQNPRYQVTQFGKPVTLSCSQTLNHNVMYWYQQKSSQAPKLLFHYYDKDFNNEADTPDNFQSRRPNTSFCFLDIRSPGLGDTAMYLCATSAGRGYEQYFGPGTRLTVT.

The chain is built from TRBV7-9 and TRBJ2-7; D gene unclear. This CDR3 is built from 13 residues. V was cut by 1 base and J by 6 bases, with 10 bases left in between. Germline V gene data show CDR1 as SEHNR and CDR2 as FQNEAQ (reference sequence). CDR3 nucleotides: TGTGCCAGCAGCTTAGGTCGTGGAGCCGAGCAGTACTTC. Protein product: CASSLGRGAEQYF. The entire variable domain, with the rest obtained from reference TRBV7-9 and TRBJ2-7, is as follows: DTGVSQNPRHKITKRGQNVTFRCDPISEHNRLYWYRQTLGQGPEFLTYFQNEAQLEKSRLLSDRFSAERPKGSFSTLEIQRTEQGDSAMYLCASSLGRGAEQYFGPGTRLTVT.

This clonotype was detected a few times. The V call is TRBV5-1, the J call TRBJ2-1; tentatively, D is TRBD1 (5 bases). The germline V gene has CDR1 SGHRS and CDR2 YFSETQ. V lost 0 bases and J 6 bases, leaving 16 bases between the germline ends. The CDR3 extends over 16 amino acids. CDR3 protein: CASSLAEQGRANEQFF. CDR3 DNA: TGCGCCAGCAGCTTGGCCGAGCAGGGTCGAGCCAATGAGCAGTTCTTC.

The V call is TRBV6-2 or TRBV6-3, the J call TRBJ2-2; D is unresolved. Germline-derived CDR1 and CDR2 are MNHEY and SVGEGT. This CDR3 has 12 residues. Trimming shortened V by 5 bases and J by 7 bases, and 8 bases separated the two germline ends. Here the CDR3 reads CASSGYGGELFF. As DNA, the CDR3 is TGTGCCAGCAGTGGGTACGGCGGGGAGCTGTTTTTT.

This clonotype was observed many times. This chain uses TRBV5-1 with TRBJ1-1; TRBD1 agrees at 8 bases. After removal of 3 bases from V and 1 base from J, the junction contained 2 bases not matched to a gene. The CDR3 consists of 14 residues. Germline CDR1 reads SGHRS; CDR2 reads YFSETQ. CDR3 bases: TGCGCCAGCAGCTCGACAGGGGCGAACACTGAAGCTTTCTTT. Translating it yields CASSSTGANTEAFF.

The chain employs TRBV6-5 and TRBJ1-2; D perhaps matches TRBD1 (5 bases). CDR1 is MNHEY, CDR2 SVGAGI, per germline. V lost 4 bases and J lost 7, with 13 bases in between. CDR3 size: 13 residues. Here the CDR3 reads CASSFGRVGGYTF. CDR3 DNA sequence: TGTGCCAGCAGTTTCGGCAGGGTGGGTGGCTACACCTTC.

This clonotype has just a few counts. The V and J genes are TRBV5-5 and TRBJ1-5, with D possibly being TRBD1 (6 bases). The CDR3 spans 15 residues. Germline loops: CDR1 SGHKS, CDR2 YYEKEE (reference sequence). Trimming shortened V by 3 bases and J by 6 bases, and 16 bases separated the two germline ends. CDR3 in DNA: TGTGCCAGCAGCTGGCAGGGCAGGGGAGTTCAGCCCCAGCATTTT. Translation: CASSWQGRGVQPQHF.

Ten or more counts support this clonotype. The CDR3 is CASSRAASYNQPQHF. The CDR3, as DNA: TGTGCCAGCAGCCGGGCGGCATCGTACAATCAGCCCCAGCATTTT. The rearrangement joins TRBV27 to TRBJ1-5; D not certain. The V end lost 6 bases, the J end lost 3 bases, and 15 bases lay between the germline ends. The germline V gene has CDR1 MNHEY and CDR2 SMNVEV (reference sequence). The CDR3 is made up of 15 amino acids.

The chain links TRBV29-1 to TRBJ1-5; D is unclear. The CDR3 covers 12 residues. Germline V lookup: CDR1 SQVTM, CDR2 ANQGSEA. With 4 bases removed from V and 7 bases from J, the gap between germline ends came to 11 bases. The CDR3 loop is CSVAGNGQPQHF. CDR3 nucleotide sequence: TGCAGCGTTGCTGGAAACGGGCAGCCCCAGCATTTT.

This clonotype was found a few times. The V and J genes are TRBV2 and TRBJ1-3; D is uncertain. The V end was cut by 6 bases, the J end by 6 bases, with 9 bases between. Per germline, CDR1 SNHLY and CDR2 FYNNEI. This CDR3 region has 12 residues. The CDR3 sequence is CASSEMANTIYF. Here the CDR3 DNA reads TGTGCCAGCAGCGAAATGGCAAACACCATATATTTT.

This clonotype turned up a few times. J is TRBJ2-7 and V is TRBV5-6, with D tentatively TRBD1 (5 bases). Per the germline V gene, CDR1 is SGHDT and CDR2 is YYEEEE. V gave up 4 bases and J gave up 4 bases, with 18 bases separating them. The CDR3 covers 15 residues. The CDR3 coding sequence is TGTGCCAGCAGCGATCGACAGTGGATGTTTTACGAGCAGTACGTC. Amino acids: CASSDRQWMFYEQYV.

The chain recombines TRBV10-3 with TRBJ1-5; D remains ambiguous. CDR1 and CDR2 from the germline V gene are ENHRY and SYGVKD. With 8 bases removed from V and 2 bases from J, the gap between germline ends came to 13 bases. CDR3 size: 14 residues. Here the CDR3 reads CAIARDTGNQPQHF. The CDR3 DNA reads TGTGCCATCGCCCGAGACACAGGCAATCAGCCCCAGCATTTT.

V usage is TRBV6-1 and J usage is TRBJ2-2; perhaps TRBD1 as D (7 bases). The germline CDR1 and CDR2 sequences are MNHNS and SASEGT. V gave up 2 bases and J gave up 6 bases, with 13 bases separating them. The CDR3 runs 15 residues. For the CDR3, the DNA is TGTGCCAGCAGTGAATTTCTCAGGGGGGCCGGGGAGCTGTTTTTT. Encoded protein: CASSEFLRGAGELFF.

There are a few counts of this clonotype. V and J are TRBV4-1 and TRBJ2-2; weak D call: TRBD1 (5 bases). This CDR3 has 15 residues. Germline V gene sequence: CDR1 MGHRA, CDR2 YSYEKL. Trimming shortened V by 6 bases and J by 2 bases, and 13 bases separated the two germline ends. CDR3 in amino acids: CASSAARANTGELFF. The CDR3 DNA sequence: TGCGCCAGCAGTGCGGCCAGGGCCAACACCGGGGAGCTGTTTTTT.

At least ten counts were recorded for this clonotype. This rearrangement joins TRBV3-1 to TRBJ2-5, with D perhaps TRBD2 (5 bases). This CDR3 comprises 12 residues. Germline CDR1 and CDR2: LGHDT and YNNKEL (reference sequence). Trimming removed 1 base from V and 5 bases from J, with 5 bases in between. CDR3 in DNA: TGTGCCAGCAGCCAAGGCGGGGAGACCCAGTACTTC. Amino acids: CASSQGGETQYF.

There are many counts of this clonotype. The rearrangement uses TRBV7-9 and TRBJ2-3, with D perhaps matching TRBD2 (6 bases). The V end lost 1 base, the J end lost 3 bases, and 8 bases lay between the germline ends. CDR1 SEHNR and CDR2 FQNEAQ come from the germline V gene (reference sequence). The CDR3 covers 14 residues. CDR3 residues: CASSLVGGTDTQYF. DNA of the CDR3: TGTGCCAGCAGCTTAGTTGGGGGGACAGATACGCAGTATTTT.

This chain joins TRBV21-1 and TRBJ1-6. TRBV21-1 is assigned pseudogene status. The CDR3 covers 19 residues. The CDR3 nucleotides read TGTGCCAGCAGCAAAAAGGGAGAGTCCCGACAGGAACAGAATTCACCCCTCCACTTT. This gives the protein CASSKKGESRQEQNSPLHF.

This clonotype was recorded a few times. J is TRBJ1-2 and V is TRBV7-2; D gene ambiguous. V was shortened by 3 bases and J by 1 base, with 9 bases between the two germline ends. Germline loops: CDR1 SGHTA, CDR2 FQGNSA. The CDR3 is made up of 14 amino acids. The CDR3 region has the DNA TGTGCCAGCAGCTTCCGCGTTGATAACTATGGCTACACCTTC. The encoded protein is CASSFRVDNYGYTF.